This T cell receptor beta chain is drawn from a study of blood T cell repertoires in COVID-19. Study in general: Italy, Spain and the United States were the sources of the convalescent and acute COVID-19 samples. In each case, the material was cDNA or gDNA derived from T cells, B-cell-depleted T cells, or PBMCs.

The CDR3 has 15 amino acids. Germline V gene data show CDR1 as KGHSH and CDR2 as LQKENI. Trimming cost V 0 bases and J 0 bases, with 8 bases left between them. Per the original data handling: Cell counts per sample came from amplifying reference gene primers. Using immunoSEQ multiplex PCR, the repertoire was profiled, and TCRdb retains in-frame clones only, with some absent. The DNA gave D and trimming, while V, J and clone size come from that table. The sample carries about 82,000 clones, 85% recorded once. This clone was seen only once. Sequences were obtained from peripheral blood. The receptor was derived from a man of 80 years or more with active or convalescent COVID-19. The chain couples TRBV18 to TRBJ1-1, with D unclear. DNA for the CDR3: TGTGCCAGCTCACCACCAAACGGGATGAACACTGAAGCTTTCTTT. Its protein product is CASSPPNGMNTEAFF.